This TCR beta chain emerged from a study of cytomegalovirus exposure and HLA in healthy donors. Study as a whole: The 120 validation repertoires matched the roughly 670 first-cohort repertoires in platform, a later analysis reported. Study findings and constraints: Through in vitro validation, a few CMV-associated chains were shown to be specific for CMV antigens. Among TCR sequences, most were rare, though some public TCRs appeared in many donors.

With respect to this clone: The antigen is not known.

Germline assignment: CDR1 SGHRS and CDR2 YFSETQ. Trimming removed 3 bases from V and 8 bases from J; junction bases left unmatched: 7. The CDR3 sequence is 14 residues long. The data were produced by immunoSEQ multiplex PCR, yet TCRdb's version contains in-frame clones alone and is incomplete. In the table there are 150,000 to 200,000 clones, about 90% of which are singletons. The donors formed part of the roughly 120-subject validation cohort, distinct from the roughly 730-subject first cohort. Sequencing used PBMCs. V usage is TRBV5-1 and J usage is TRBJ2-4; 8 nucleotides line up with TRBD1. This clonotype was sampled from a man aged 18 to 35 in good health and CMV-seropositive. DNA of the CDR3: TGCGCCAGCAGCTCCGGACAGGGTGCGGACATTCAGTACTTC. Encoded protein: CASSSGQGADIQYF.